This T cell receptor (beta chain) was sequenced for a study of blood T cell repertoires in COVID-19. Study overall: Whether acute or convalescent, the COVID-19 samples came from the United States, Italy and Spain.

The J segment lost 9 bases and the V segment lost 3 bases, leaving 1 base of the junction unmatched. This CDR3 comprises 12 residues. The germline CDR1 and CDR2 sequences are MNHEY and SVGAGI. Sequencing used immunoSEQ multiplex PCR; TCRdb keeps in-frame clones, though not all of them. The repertoire includes some 99,000 clones, 85% to 90% of them detected once, and over 10% sits in the top ten. The sample consisted of peripheral blood. The source is a woman between 55 and 75 years old in a cohort sampled during active or convalescent COVID-19. The chain is built from TRBV6-5 and TRBJ2-1; TRBD2 matches at 8 bases. This CDR3 reads CASSYAGGEQFF. DNA for the CDR3: TGTGCCAGCAGTTATGCGGGGGGTGAGCAGTTCTTC.